Listed below are T cell receptor beta chains from one sample, sequenced in a study of T cells in Graves' hyperthyroidism and ophthalmopathy. TCRdb processed the multiplex PCR reads anew with MiXCR; each CDR3 protein has one entry. The sample has roughly 99,000 distinct CDR3 sequences, more than 15% seen once. The specimen sequenced was blood. The receptors come from a woman aged 45-65 years with Graves' hyperthyroidism. Each CDR3 is given without its conserved first and last residue. Size tells how often a clone was seen (once, few, many) or the class of an expanded clone, and some rows leave it out.

j_call,v_call,clone_size,cdr3_aa
TRBJ1-3,TRBV27,many,ASSPGTGNTIY
TRBJ2-5,TRBV20-1,many,SAGGSSRETQY
TRBJ1-1,TRBV18,many,ASSPPGTGVRTEAF
TRBJ1-3,TRBV11-2,many,ASSFTGNTIY
TRBJ1-5,TRBV6-1,many,ASTLGEAHQPQH
TRBJ2-1,TRBV20-1,once,SAPGTGTSSEQF
TRBJ1-4,TRBV20-1,-,SARQGYEKLF
TRBJ1-6,TRBV2,-,ARADGDNSPLH
TRBJ2-1,TRBV9,many,ASSTSGRDNEQF
TRBJ2-7,TRBV30,many,AWSNGMSYEQY
TRBJ2-1,TRBV7-8,many,ASSLTGGAGVGYNEQF
TRBJ2-1,TRBV9,few,ASSVVGSGRNEQF
TRBJ2-3,TRBV2,many,ASNPPGQGRTDTQY
TRBJ1-4,TRBV29-1,many,SVVWGGTEKLF
TRBJ1-1,TRBV28,many,ASTRGGIGTEAF
TRBJ1-1,TRBV7-2,-,ASSLQGAEAF
TRBJ2-4,TRBV12-3/TRBV12-4,many,ASSPPPGGNIQY
TRBJ2-1,TRBV11-2,-,ASSSGLAFPTGEQF